This record looks at one T cell receptor beta chain sequence and its context. The antigen is unknown. The data derive from a study of T cell responses to AZD1222 COVID-19 vaccine. Broader study findings: Following two doses of AZD1222, Spike-specific TCR breadth and depth rose. The donors showed a predominance of white British ancestry and of females, with possible underestimation of clonal diversity. Dominant CD4 TCR responses targeted spike regions 160-218 and 743-854. Scientists sampled the repertoires only once the peak T cell response had passed.

Sequencing used immunoSEQ multiplex PCR; TCRdb keeps in-frame clones, though not all of them. This table holds under 150,000 clones, 90% to 95% found once. Germline CDR1 and CDR2: SGHNT and YYREEE (reference sequence). The CDR3 totals 13 residues. Deletions cut 0 bases from V and 8 bases from J, with 9 bases between. This specimen was peripheral blood, taken on day 0 of AZD1222 vaccination. This receptor was obtained from an adult in good health. The genes are TRBV5-4 and TRBJ1-3; no firm D call. The CDR3 here is CASSLVGSDTIYF. In DNA form, the CDR3 reads TGTGCCAGCAGCTTGGTAGGGTCGGACACCATATATTTT.